The 22 T cell receptor beta chains below come from one sample, sequenced in a study of PD-1 blockade in classical Hodgkin lymphoma. Sequenced by immunoSEQ multiplex PCR; TCRdb stores in-frame clones only, minus some. The sample has tens of thousands of clones, 90% seen once. Documented time point: cycle 4 day 1 (C4D1), after five to seven weeks of nivolumab. Each of the patients experienced relapse following autologous stem cell transplantation, and their brentuximab vedotin exposure differed. The material sequenced was peripheral blood mononuclear cells (PBMCs), taken before the fourth cycle of nivolumab. The origin of the receptors is a human donor with classical Hodgkin lymphoma.

V usage is TRBV6-6 and J usage is TRBJ2-5; 9 nucleotides line up with TRBD1. The CDR3 totals 15 residues. The trim removed 6 bases at V and 5 bases at J, leaving 10 bases unmatched. From germline, CDR1 is MNHNY and CDR2 SVGAGI (reference sequence). CDR3 sequence (DNA): TGTGCCAGCAGCATAGGACAGGGGAACGGGGAGACCCAGTACTTC. Translated: CASSIGQGNGETQYF.

The chain carries TRBV7-7 and TRBJ2-5, with 7 bases fitting TRBD1. From germline, CDR1 is SSHAT and CDR2 FNYEAQ (reference sequence). The CDR3 loop spans 14 amino acids. The J segment lost 1 base and the V segment lost 5 bases, leaving 4 bases of the junction unmatched. As DNA, the CDR3 is TGTGCCAGCAGCCCGAACAGGGGCCAAGAGACCCAGTACTTC. It encodes CASSPNRGQETQYF.

V gene TRBV18 combines with J gene TRBJ1-1; D is perhaps TRBD1 (5 bases). V was pared by 3 bases and J by 1 base, with 9 bases between. The CDR3 extends over 14 amino acids. Germline CDR1 reads KGHSH; CDR2 reads LQKENI. CDR3 DNA: TGTGCCAGCTCACCTAGGACACAGAACACTGAAGCTTTCTTT. It is translated as CASSPRTQNTEAFF.

This clone has only one observation. The chain employs TRBV7-2 and TRBJ1-6; D is perhaps TRBD1 (5 bases). With 5 bases removed from V and 6 bases from J, the gap between germline ends came to 17 bases. This CDR3 has 16 residues. Germline CDR1 is SGHTA and CDR2 is FQGNSA. CDR3 nucleotides: TGTGCCAGCAGCCTGATGGGGCTGATGATTAATTCACCCCTCCACTTT. Translating gives CASSLMGLMINSPLHF.

This chain uses TRBV7-2 with TRBJ2-2; TRBD1 matches at 8 bases. V lost 6 bases, J lost 7 bases, and 10 bases stayed unmatched. Germline-derived CDR1 and CDR2 are SGHTA and FQGNSA. This CDR3 spans 15 amino acids. The DNA of the CDR3 is TGTGCCAGCAGACCCGACAGGGGCCAAAACGGGGAGCTGTTTTTT. Its translation is CASRPDRGQNGELFF.

CDR3 in amino acids: CASSSGQGGYEQYF. The DNA of the CDR3 is TGTGCCAGCAGTTCGGGACAGGGGGGCTACGAGCAGTACTTC. This chain links TRBV6-5 with TRBJ2-7; 11 bases fit TRBD1. Germline loops: CDR1 MNHEY, CDR2 SVGAGI. Trimming cost V 4 bases and J 3 bases; bases outside gene matches: 2. The CDR3 is made up of 14 amino acids.

V and J are TRBV19 and TRBJ1-1; D unclear. This CDR3 comprises 11 residues. CDR1 is LNHDA, CDR2 SQIVND, per germline (reference sequence). The V gene lost 8 bases and the J gene lost 1 base, with 5 bases spanning the gap. This CDR3 is CASCKNTEAFF. The CDR3 coding sequence is TGTGCCAGTTGCAAGAACACTGAAGCTTTCTTT.

The CDR3 is CASSDLAGGLTTQYF. The CDR3 DNA reads as TGCGCCAGCAGCGATTTAGCGGGGGGGCTCACAACGCAGTATTTT. J is TRBJ2-3 and V is TRBV5-1, with 11 bases lining up with TRBD2. Germline V gene data show CDR1 as SGHRS and CDR2 as YFSETQ. The CDR3 covers 15 residues. V was clipped by 4 bases and J by 9 bases; unmatched bases: 10.

This rearrangement joins TRBV7-6 to TRBJ2-2, with D perhaps matching TRBD2 (5 bases). Trimming took 2 bases from V and 5 from J, leaving 9 bases between them. This CDR3 has 14 residues. Per germline, CDR1 SGHVS and CDR2 FNYEAQ. Here the CDR3 reads CASSLPPGTGELFF. In DNA form, the CDR3 reads TGTGCCAGCAGCTTACCGCCGGGAACCGGGGAGCTGTTTTTT.

This chain connects TRBV19 to TRBJ2-2, with 13 bases fitting TRBD2. Per germline, CDR1 LNHDA and CDR2 SQIVND (reference sequence). This CDR3 region has 15 residues. Trimming at V came to 10 bases and at J to 6 bases, leaving 8 bases not matched to a gene. CDR3 amino acids: CATTGTSGVAGELFF. The CDR3 bases are TGTGCCACTACCGGGACTAGCGGGGTGGCCGGGGAGCTGTTTTTT.

The V and J genes are TRBV6-5 and TRBJ2-5; 9 bases agree with TRBD1. V trimming: 2 bases; J trimming: 7 bases; junction bases outside the gene matches: 8. Germline CDR1 reads MNHEY; CDR2 reads SVGAGI. This CDR3 is built from 15 residues. The CDR3 sequence is CASSYLGQGGGTQYF. The DNA of the CDR3 is TGTGCCAGCAGTTACCTGGGACAGGGAGGGGGGACCCAGTACTTC.

The chain uses TRBV6-1 and TRBJ1-1; the match to TRBD1 covers 7 bases. The CDR3 contains 13 residues. The V and J ends lost 8 bases and 5 bases, in that order; junction bases with no gene match: 8. Germline-derived CDR1 and CDR2 are MNHNS and SASEGT. The CDR3, as DNA: TGTGCCAGCTCGAGACAGGGTGAGACTGAAGCTTTCTTT. It translates to CASSRQGETEAFF.

V usage is TRBV12-5 and J usage is TRBJ2-2; D gene uncertain. Germline V lookup: CDR1 LGHNT, CDR2 FRNRAP. Trimming took off 0 bases at V and 1 base at J, with 6 bases between the two ends. The CDR3 is 15 amino acids. In nucleotides, the CDR3 is TGTGCTAGTGGTTTGGTAAACAGGAACACCGGGGAGCTGTTTTTT. Protein: CASGLVNRNTGELFF.

This chain links TRBV9 with TRBJ1-2; tentatively, D is TRBD1 (6 bases). Germline-derived CDR1 and CDR2 are SGDLS and YYNGEE. The length of the CDR3 is 13 residues. Trimming took 3 bases from V and 6 from J, leaving 12 bases between them. The CDR3 sequence: CASSAYREDGYTF. The CDR3 DNA reads as TGTGCCAGCAGCGCATACAGGGAAGATGGCTACACCTTC.

The rearrangement uses TRBV7-9 and TRBJ1-1; D uncertain. In germline, CDR1 is SEHNR, CDR2 FQNEAQ (reference sequence). V was shortened by 3 bases and J by 2 bases, with 7 bases between the two germline ends. The CDR3 is made up of 13 amino acids. CDR3 in amino acids: CASSFYDNTEAFF. The CDR3 DNA is TGTGCCAGCAGCTTTTACGACAACACTGAAGCTTTCTTT.

This clone was recorded only once. The rearrangement links TRBV6-5 to TRBJ1-4, with D hard to call. The V and J ends lost 6 bases and 7 bases respectively, with 6 bases between them. Germline lookup yields CDR1 MNHEY and CDR2 SVGAGI. This CDR3 is built from 11 residues. The chain's CDR3 is CASRLSEKLFF. The CDR3 nucleotides are TGTGCCAGCAGACTCAGTGAAAAACTGTTTTTT.

The genes are TRBV29-1 and TRBJ1-3, with 7 bases lining up with TRBD1. Germline CDR1 SQVTM, CDR2 ANQGSEA. J lost 5 bases, V lost 6 bases, and 10 bases had no gene match. This CDR3 is 14 amino acids long. DNA of the CDR3: TGCAGCGTGGAGACAGGGAATCTAAGAAACACCATATATTTT. Translation gives CSVETGNLRNTIYF.

The chain recombines TRBV7-7 with TRBJ2-1; TRBD2 is a possible D gene (6 bases). V was pared by 5 bases and J by 9 bases, with 11 bases between. Germline-derived CDR1 and CDR2 are SSHAT and FNYEAQ (reference sequence). CDR3 length: 12 residues. For the CDR3, the DNA is TGTGCCAGCAGCCGTTCGCGGGGTGAGCAGTTCTTC. Translated, it gives CASSRSRGEQFF.

The rearrangement links TRBV19 to TRBJ2-1, with 8 positions matching TRBD1. CDR3 size: 16 residues. Per germline, CDR1 LNHDA and CDR2 SQIVND (reference sequence). V gave up 1 base and J gave up 3 bases; unmatched junction bases: 5. The CDR3 DNA follows: TGTGCCAGTAGTATAGCCGGGACAGGCCTCTACAATGAGCAGTTCTTC. Its translation: CASSIAGTGLYNEQFF.

DNA of the CDR3: TGCGCCAGCAGCCCCCCCAAGATCTCTAACTATGGCTACACCTTC. Protein: CASSPPKISNYGYTF. J is TRBJ1-2 and V is TRBV5-1, with D unclear. V lost 4 bases to trimming and J lost 0 bases, with 13 bases between them. The CDR3 totals 15 residues. Germline V gene data show CDR1 as SGHRS and CDR2 as YFSETQ.

The CDR3 region has the DNA TGTGCCAGCAGTTACAAGGGGCAGCACTATGGCTACACCTTC. Its protein product is CASSYKGQHYGYTF. The rearrangement uses TRBV6-6 and TRBJ1-2; possible D gene TRBD1, 5 bases. This CDR3 contains 14 residues. The V gene's germline CDR1 is MNHNY and CDR2 SVGAGI (reference sequence). Trimming stripped 2 bases from V and 3 bases from J, with 10 bases between.

This clone was picked up a small number of times. The chain links TRBV10-1 to TRBJ2-7; possible D gene TRBD2, 5 bases. With 6 bases removed from V and 4 bases from J, the gap between germline ends came to 13 bases. Germline CDR1 WNHNN, CDR2 SYGVQD (reference sequence). The CDR3 runs to 13 residues. The CDR3 protein is CASSGRRRYEQYF. In nucleotides, the CDR3 is TGCGCCAGCAGCGGACGCCGGAGGTACGAGCAGTACTTC.